The clone carrying this T cell receptor beta chain came up once. The target antigen is unknown. Only in-frame clones appear in the TCRdb table, and some are missing; sequencing was by immunoSEQ multiplex PCR. The sample shows around 190,000 clones, 80% to 95% of them seen only once. These data originate in a study of T cell responses to AZD1222 COVID-19 vaccine. Points from the study as a whole: The donor cohort was predominantly white British with a female majority, and clonal diversity may have been underestimated. Nearly half of spike-specific TCRs reportedly target variant regions that are unmutated in the B.1.351 and B.1.1.7 variants. With two AZD1222 doses given, Spike-specific TCR breadth and depth both rose. Baseline serology detected seropositivity in only a handful of AZD1222 recipients.

CDR3 length: 13 residues. V dropped 2 bases and J dropped 4 bases, with 8 bases sitting between them. Sequencing was performed on peripheral blood, taken on day 0 of AZD1222 vaccination. The V gene is TRBV12-3 or TRBV12-4, the J gene TRBJ1-1; no reliable D call. This clonotype was obtained from an adult in good health. The CDR3 DNA follows: TGTGCCAGCAGTTTACGGGAGGGCACTGAAGCTTTCTTT. Protein: CASSLREGTEAFF.